The present entry profiles one T cell receptor (beta chain) with its context. This entry comes from a study of blood T cell repertoires in COVID-19. About the study: Donors in the United States, Italy and Spain gave samples during acute or convalescent COVID-19. Nucleic acid was either cDNA or gDNA, and it came from T cells, B-cell-depleted T cells, or PBMCs.

In the study's own analysis: Amplification with reference gene primers provided the estimates of nucleated cell counts. Measured with immunoSEQ multiplex PCR; TCRdb has only the in-frame clones, and not every one. That table furnishes V, J and clone size, whereas the DNA furnished D and trimming. Among about 78,000 clones listed, approximately 90% were seen once. V gave up 2 bases and J gave up 3 bases, with 10 bases separating them. The CDR3 length is 14 residues. Germline assignment: CDR1 MDHEN and CDR2 SYDVKM. The sample consisted of peripheral blood. The sequence was collected from an elderly woman with active or convalescent COVID-19. The rearrangement uses TRBV28 and TRBJ1-2; no clear D gene. The CDR3, as DNA: TGTGCCAGCAGTTTAGGTAGGACTTACTATGGCTACACCTTC. Its protein is CASSLGRTYYGYTF.